This note documents a single TCR beta chain sequence. From germline, CDR1 is MGHRA and CDR2 YSYEKL. This CDR3 comprises 15 residues. Losses at the gene ends were 4 bases for V and 3 bases for J; bases not matched to a gene: 7. The sample belongs to a study of control samples from healthy donors and cancer patients. The table came from immunoSEQ multiplex PCR; TCRdb's copy has only in-frame clones and leaves some out. The sample has 250,000 to 300,000 clones; approximately 80% are singletons. The receptor was isolated from a woman aged 60 to 75 with lung cancer. The material sequenced was PBMCs. This chain links TRBV4-1 with TRBJ2-7; 9 bases map to TRBD1. This CDR3 is CASSRTWTGVYEQYF. The CDR3 DNA reads TGCGCCAGCAGCCGGACCTGGACAGGGGTCTACGAGCAGTACTTC.